This note documents a single T cell receptor (beta chain) sequence. This clone occurred once. What antigen it recognizes has not been identified. Base qualities were left out, and no much larger clone turns up one base away. The data stem from a study of shared clonotypes between healthy human individuals (dated by TCRdb to the early 2020s). For the study in its entirety: A couple of women and a few men aged 18 to 49 years were included in the cohort. Blood TCR repertoires of roughly five healthy adults were deeply sequenced to estimate repertoire size and the extent of clonotype sharing between individuals. Between about 0.9 and 9 billion PBMCs per donor were obtained by leukapheresis. Different laboratories and diverse techniques were used to prepare libraries and sequence TCR repertoires, to increase sequencing depth and limit assay-specific biases.

Healthy HIV-negative adults with no recently reported acute infections or vaccinations were included as donors. All donors were Caucasian adults living in Nashville, Tennessee, USA. For unsorted samples, tens of millions of PBMCs were counted and genomic DNA was extracted with the QIAamp DNA Blood Mini kit. After blood collection by leukapheresis, PBMCs were isolated using Ficoll-Histopaque density gradient centrifugation and then cryopreserved in the vapor phase of liquid nitrogen. On the study overall, not on this receptor specifically: Sampling was limited to blood, and TCR repertoires in tissue likely differ from TCR repertoires in blood. Based on pairwise subsampling, the degree of clonotype sharing among donors was expected to be affected by sequencing depth. Because the study included only a small number of donors, the genetic and exposure-history diversity represented was limited.

CDR1 is given as LGHNA and CDR2 as YSLEER, both from the germline V gene. Spanning cysteine to phenylalanine, the CDR3 consists of 15 amino acids. Left in the record is the CDR3 DNA by itself, 45 bases read in frame from the first base. The V and J ends are trimmed by 3 bases and 0 bases, leaving 10 bases between them. TCR CDR3 regions were amplified from genomic DNA by multiplex PCR using the deep immunoSEQ assay. Extracted genomic DNA from each cell subset was spread evenly across all wells of several immunoSEQ 96-well plates, with each plate serving as a replicate. For unsorted PBMC, each replicate PCR was loaded with approximately 330 ng genomic DNA, equivalent to 25,000 to 35,000 T cell genomes. Ten immunoSEQ deep assay plates were used to sequence the unsorted PBMC genomic DNA. Purified libraries were measured with a Qubit 3.0 fluorometer, size-checked on a Bioanalyzer 2100, and measured again with the KAPA Library Quantification kit. Each immunoSEQ 96-well plate was sequenced on its own single-read 150-cycle Illumina NextSeq 550 flow cell. The paper's processing steps were these. Because only junctional sequences without quality scores were contained in the immunoSEQ output, filtering matching that applied to full-length reads could not be performed. To assign V/J genes and CDR3, sequences were annotated using PyIR, a Python wrapper for IgBLAST v1.9, with IMGT germline references. Reads with weak V/J assignments (E-value above 1e-6), missing CDR3, stop codons, out-of-frame junctions, or ambiguous translated residues were removed. A V3J clonotype was defined by an identical inferred V gene, J gene, and CDR3 amino acid sequence. To compute the percentage overlap between repertoires, the number of shared unique clonotypes was divided by the size of the smaller repertoire. RTK rarefaction, the Chao1 estimator, and Recon v2.1 estimates of unobserved clonotypes were used to assess repertoire richness. Not all clones reach the TCRdb copy of this immuneACCESS table, which keeps in-frame sequences only. Checked studies attribute under half of the gap to unresolved V genes and leave the rest unexplained. The DNA gave D and trimming, while V, J and clone size come from that table. The sample data list some 530,000 clones, and 70% to 85% of these were observed just once. Of the sample, 12% is held by the ten largest clones.

Rearrangement joined TRBV4-3 to TRBJ2-3; the D gene is unclear. What was sequenced was PBMCs. This clonotype was obtained from a woman in her forties in good health. Some clones in this sample may be carry-over from other donors' samples. The DNA sequence reads TGCGCCAGCAGCCAGGACGGAGCTAGCACAGATACGCAGTATTTT. This is translated as CASSQDGASTDTQYF.